A selection of T cell receptor beta chains follows, all from one sample in a study of T cell responses to AZD1222 COVID-19 vaccine. Assay: immunoSEQ multiplex PCR; the TCRdb copy retains only in-frame clones and omits some. The sample lists 99,000 or so clones; 85% to 95% were seen once. The sample here was peripheral blood, taken on day 0 of AZD1222 vaccination. The receptors originated from an adult in good health. Both conserved end residues are part of each CDR3.

v_call: TRBV24-1
cdr3_aa: CATSEQTSGIDTQYF

v_call: TRBV7-8
cdr3_aa: CASSLVEPGASDYGYTF

v_call: TRBV7-7
cdr3_aa: CASSYRREGHYEQYF

v_call: TRBV9
cdr3_aa: CASGQGSNTEAFF

v_call: TRBV10-3
cdr3_aa: CAIRPDGANVLTF

v_call: TRBV10-1
cdr3_aa: CASSANRDTSNTEAFF